This is a list of T cell receptor beta chains from one sample in a study of blood T cells in healthy people across ages. TCRdb fed the 5' RACE reads into MiXCR, producing one record per CDR3 protein. The table has roughly 1.5 million distinct CDR3 sequences, 35% to 45% seen once; the top ten hold approximately 4%. Specimen: blood. Source of these receptors: a woman younger than 30 in good health. The CDR3 runs from the conserved cysteine through the conserved F or W. A D gene is named only where the DNA matches it firmly. Not every row has a clone size; where given, it reads once, few, many or a size class.

D gene | J gene | V gene | clone size | CDR3 protein | CDR3 DNA
NA | TRBJ2-5 | TRBV11-2 | NA | CASSPPAGGGTRDLDEQYF | TGTGCCAGCAGCCCTCCCGCGGGTGGCGGGACAAGGGATTTGGATGAGCAGTACTTC
NA | TRBJ2-1 | TRBV4-1 | NA | CASSQEGTYNEQFF | TGCGCCAGCAGCCAAGAAGGGACCTACAATGAGCAGTTCTTC
NA | TRBJ1-5 | TRBV7-2 | NA | CASSFGSIQPQHF | TGTGCCAGCAGCTTCGGGTCAATTCAGCCCCAGCATTTT
NA | TRBJ1-1 | TRBV4-1 | NA | CASSQVKSEAFF | TGCGCCAGCAGCCAAGTAAAATCTGAAGCTTTCTTT
TRBD2 | TRBJ2-1 | TRBV7-9 | NA | CASSSGLGRNEQFF | TGTGCCAGCAGCTCGGGACTAGGTAGGAATGAGCAGTTCTTC
TRBD2 | TRBJ2-1 | TRBV7-6 | NA | CASSLVPLAVAYNERYF | TGTGCTAGCAGCTTAGTACCACTAGCGGTCGCCTACAATGAGCGGTACTTC
NA | TRBJ2-1 | TRBV20-1 | many | CSARDTSYNEQFF | TGCAGTGCTAGAGATACTTCCTACAATGAGCAGTTCTTC
NA | TRBJ1-5 | TRBV28 | NA | CASRIDGLGDQPQHF | TGTGCCAGCAGAATTGATGGGTTGGGAGATCAGCCCCAGCATTTT
TRBD2 | TRBJ2-7 | TRBV20-1 | many | CSAREGGSSYEQYF | TGCAGTGCTAGAGAGGGGGGGTCTTCCTACGAGCAGTACTTC
NA | TRBJ2-5 | TRBV20-1 | few | CSARAPAYNEQYF | TGCAGTGCTAGAGCTCCCGCGTACAATGAGCAGTACTTC
TRBD2 | TRBJ2-3 | TRBV20-1 | NA | CSATRLAGDRDTQYF | TGCAGTGCTACCCGACTAGCGGGAGATAGAGATACGCAGTATTTT
NA | TRBJ2-3 | TRBV4-3 | NA | CASSQGASLRLDTQYF | TGCGCCAGCAGCCAAGGGGCTAGCTTACGGTTAGATACGCAGTATTTT
TRBD2 | TRBJ2-2 | TRBV4-1 | NA | CASSNGLAGAPNTGELFF | TGCGCCAGCAGCAACGGACTAGCGGGAGCCCCGAACACCGGGGAGCTGTTTTTT
NA | TRBJ1-4 | TRBV20-1 | NA | CSARELGTWEKLFF | TGCAGTGCTAGGGAGCTGGGCACCTGGGAAAAACTGTTTTTT
NA | TRBJ1-2 | TRBV20-1 | NA | CSARGQGPSGYGYTF | TGCAGTGCTAGAGGCCAGGGGCCCTCTGGCTATGGCTACACCTTC
NA | TRBJ1-1 | TRBV28 | NA | CASSLLVIQRENTEAFF | TGTGCCAGCAGTTTATTGGTCATACAGAGGGAGAACACTGAAGCTTTCTTT
NA | TRBJ2-7 | TRBV10-3 | NA | CAIGELASYNEQYF | TGTGCCATCGGGGAACTAGCTTCATACAATGAGCAGTACTTC
TRBD2 | TRBJ2-1 | TRBV10-3 | NA | CAISDPGLAGTETQFF | TGTGCCATCAGCGACCCGGGACTAGCGGGGACAGAGACCCAGTTCTTC
NA | TRBJ2-7 | TRBV6-2/TRBV6-3 | NA | CASSSLYAGAYNEQYF | TGTGCCAGCAGTTCCCTTTATGCGGGGGCGTACAATGAGCAGTACTTC
TRBD1 | TRBJ2-1 | TRBV5-1 | NA | CASSWNTGGNEQFF | TGCGCCAGCAGCTGGAATACAGGGGGCAATGAGCAGTTCTTC
NA | TRBJ2-1 | TRBV27 | NA | CASSGGEGVSYNEQFF | TGTGCCAGCAGTGGGGGGGAGGGGGTCTCCTACAATGAGCAGTTCTTC
TRBD1 | TRBJ2-1 | TRBV29-1 | NA | CSAGQGANEQFF | TGCAGCGCTGGACAGGGGGCAAATGAGCAGTTCTTC
NA | TRBJ1-2 | TRBV7-2 | NA | CASSLIPPLSNYGYTF | TGTGCCAGCAGCCTGATCCCCCCGCTTTCTAACTATGGCTACACCTTC
NA | TRBJ2-4 | TRBV7-2 | few | CASSSSVWSKNIQYF | TGTGCCAGCAGCTCCTCGGTTTGGAGTAAAAACATTCAGTACTTC
NA | TRBJ2-3 | TRBV7-6 | NA | CASSGRRGGTDTQYF | TGTGCCAGCAGCGGAAGGCGCGGGGGCACAGATACGCAGTATTTT
TRBD2 | TRBJ2-3 | TRBV6-2/TRBV6-3 | NA | CATAARSSGSTDTQYF | TGTGCCACGGCAGCGAGGTCTAGCGGGAGCACAGATACGCAGTATTTT
TRBD1 | TRBJ2-3 | TRBV18 | NA | CASSPGQGGSDTQYF | TGTGCCAGCTCACCGGGACAGGGAGGATCCGATACGCAGTATTTT
TRBD1 | TRBJ2-1 | TRBV10-3 | few | CAISDWTGNLYNEQFF | TGTGCCATCAGTGATTGGACAGGGAATCTTTACAATGAGCAGTTCTTC
TRBD2 | TRBJ2-7 | TRBV25-1 | few | CASSNSGGSYEQYF | TGTGCCAGCAGTAATAGCGGGGGTTCCTACGAGCAGTACTTC
TRBD1 | TRBJ1-1 | TRBV29-1 | NA | CSVDPGTGRGSTEAFF | TGCAGCGTCGATCCCGGGACAGGGCGCGGGAGCACTGAAGCTTTCTTT
NA | TRBJ1-5 | TRBV6-6 | NA | CASSRGQGGFQPQHF | TGTGCCAGCAGTCGAGGTCAGGGAGGTTTTCAGCCCCAGCATTTT
NA | TRBJ1-3 | TRBV27 | NA | CASSFLRGSSGNTIYF | TGTGCCAGCAGTTTCCTGCGAGGCAGCTCTGGAAACACCATATATTTT
NA | TRBJ2-5 | TRBV6-5 | NA | CASSYGSLQETQYF | TGTGCCAGCAGTTACGGTTCACTTCAAGAGACCCAGTACTTC
NA | TRBJ2-1 | TRBV27 | few | CASPRTGETEASGSNEQFF | TGTGCCAGCCCGAGGACAGGGGAAACCGAGGCTAGCGGGAGCAATGAGCAGTTCTTC
NA | TRBJ2-3 | TRBV27 | NA | CASSSGVAAFGTQYF | TGTGCCAGCAGTTCCGGAGTAGCGGCCTTCGGTACGCAGTATTTT
TRBD2 | TRBJ2-5 | TRBV9 | few | CASSVDLAGFDEQYF | TGTGCCAGCAGCGTAGATTTAGCGGGGTTCGATGAGCAGTACTTC
NA | TRBJ2-1 | TRBV29-1 | NA | CSVETERLETQFF | TGCAGCGTTGAAACAGAGCGGCTAGAGACCCAGTTCTTC
NA | TRBJ2-3 | TRBV2 | NA | CASRDRSDTQYF | TGTGCCAGTAGGGACCGCAGCGATACGCAGTATTTT
NA | TRBJ2-3 | TRBV12-3/TRBV12-4 | NA | CASSKGGSDTQYF | TGTGCCAGCAGCAAGGGGGGATCGGATACGCAGTATTTT
NA | TRBJ2-7 | TRBV16 | NA | CASSQSAPTLGEQYF | TGTGCCAGCAGCCAATCGGCCCCAACTTTGGGCGAGCAGTACTTC
TRBD1 | TRBJ1-1 | TRBV9 | NA | CASSERTGLNTVAFF | TGTGCCAGCAGCGAACGGACAGGGTTGAACACTGTAGCTTTCTTT
TRBD1 | TRBJ1-1 | TRBV5-1 | NA | CASSLQGTTEAFF | TGCGCCAGCAGCTTACAGGGGACCACTGAAGCTTTCTTT
NA | TRBJ1-6 | TRBV4-3 | NA | CASSLARAESNSPLHF | TGCGCCAGCAGCCTCGCTAGGGCCGAATCGAATTCACCCCTCCACTTT
TRBD1 | TRBJ1-1 | TRBV7-2 | few | CASRRQGPTNTEAFF | TGTGCCAGCAGGAGACAGGGGCCGACCAACACTGAAGCTTTCTTT
NA | TRBJ2-1 | TRBV29-1 | NA | CSVEEGMGGEQFF | TGCAGCGTTGAGGAAGGGATGGGGGGTGAGCAGTTCTTC
NA | TRBJ2-1 | TRBV6-2/TRBV6-3 | few | CATTRDKSSYNEQFF | TGTGCCACCACCCGTGATAAAAGCTCCTACAATGAGCAGTTCTTC
NA | TRBJ2-7 | TRBV11-2 | few | CASSGKPYNEQYF | TGTGCCAGCAGTGGAAAGCCCTACAATGAGCAGTACTTC
TRBD1 | TRBJ2-1 | TRBV2 | few | CASSESDRGPLFF | TGTGCCAGCAGTGAATCGGACAGGGGGCCTCTGTTCTTC
NA | TRBJ1-4 | TRBV6-5 | NA | CASRRTQSLLGKLFF | TGTGCCAGCAGACGTACTCAGAGTCTCTTGGGAAAACTGTTTTTT
NA | TRBJ2-7 | TRBV20-1 | few | CSARPPPYEQYF | TGCAGTGCTAGGCCGCCACCCTACGAGCAGTACTTC
NA | TRBJ1-1 | TRBV6-2/TRBV6-3 | NA | CASDRTCEAFF | TGTGCCAGCGATCGGACGTGTGAAGCTTTCTTT
NA | TRBJ2-5 | TRBV7-2 | NA | CASSPRTRKETQYF | TGTGCCAGCAGCCCTCGGACTCGGAAAGAGACCCAGTACTTC
NA | TRBJ1-4 | TRBV20-1 | NA | CSARDFGGIATNEKLFF | TGCAGTGCTAGAGATTTCGGAGGTATTGCAACTAATGAAAAACTGTTTTTT
TRBD1 | TRBJ2-5 | TRBV29-1 | few | CSVVGTGRDEQYF | TGCAGCGTTGTGGGGACAGGGCGGGATGAGCAGTACTTC
NA | TRBJ1-6 | TRBV6-1 | NA | CASSEVRRVGSPLHF | TGTGCCAGCAGTGAAGTGCGGAGGGTTGGTTCACCCCTCCACTTT